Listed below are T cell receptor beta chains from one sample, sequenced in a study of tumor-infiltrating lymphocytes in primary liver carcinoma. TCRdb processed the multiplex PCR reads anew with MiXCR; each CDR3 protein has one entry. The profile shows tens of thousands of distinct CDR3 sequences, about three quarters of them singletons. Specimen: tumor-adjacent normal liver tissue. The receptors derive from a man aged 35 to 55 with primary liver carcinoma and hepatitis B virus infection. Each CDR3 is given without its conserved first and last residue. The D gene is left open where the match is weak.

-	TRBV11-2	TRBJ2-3	ASNFYGGSTDMQC
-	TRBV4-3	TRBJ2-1	ASSRDQTGFYNEQL
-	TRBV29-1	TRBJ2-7	SVDTGYGDEQY
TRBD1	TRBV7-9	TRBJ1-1	TSSLGTGGSGTEAF
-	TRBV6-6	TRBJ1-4	ASSSVGRDNEKPF
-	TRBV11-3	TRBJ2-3	ASSLVGGNTQF
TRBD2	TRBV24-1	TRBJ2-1	TTSGTTNNEQF
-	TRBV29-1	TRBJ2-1	SVATLRPWSCQVQF
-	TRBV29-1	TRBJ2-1	SVEGRGNEHF
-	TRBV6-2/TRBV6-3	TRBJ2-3	ASSTTGTTITDTQY
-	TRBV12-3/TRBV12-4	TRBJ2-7	ASSLHTGEQY
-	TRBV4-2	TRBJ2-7	ASNQDKGSGYEQY
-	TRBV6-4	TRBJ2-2	TNSAEGAGELF
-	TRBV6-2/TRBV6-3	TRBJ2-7	ASSYAVPGPYGEQY
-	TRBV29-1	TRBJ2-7	SVEEDRDESYEQY
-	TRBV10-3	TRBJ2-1	AIRHDYVQF
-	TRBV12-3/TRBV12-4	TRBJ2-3	ASSLDSGSGRAQY
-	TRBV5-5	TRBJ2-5	VSTWGGRGEAQY
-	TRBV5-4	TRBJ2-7	ASSKDGAPSGYEQY
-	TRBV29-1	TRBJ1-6	SVQEGREGSPLH
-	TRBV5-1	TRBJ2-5	ASRQEHIQETQY
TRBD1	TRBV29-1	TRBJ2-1	SVEDPGQESNEQF
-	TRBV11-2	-	ASRLGLLTGMNEQY
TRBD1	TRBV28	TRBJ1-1	ASSLETGSGTEAF
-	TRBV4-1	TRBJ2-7	ASSPHPLEYEQY